The present T cell receptor beta chain was sequenced within a study of cytomegalovirus exposure and HLA in healthy donors. Study-wide findings and caveats: The listing of 150 or so TCR beta chains classed them as cytomegalovirus-associated.

Germline CDR1 reads MDHEN; CDR2 reads SYDVKM. The CDR3 runs to 15 residues. V was pared by 3 bases and J by 0 bases, with 11 bases between. Worth noting for this clone: Its antigen remains unidentified.

The repertoire was sequenced with immunoSEQ multiplex PCR; TCRdb's copy has only in-frame clones and lacks some. The table lists tens of thousands of clones, over 85% of them singletons. Material for sequencing was PBMCs. The gene calls are TRBV28 and TRBJ1-1; D perhaps matches TRBD1 (6 bases). The receptor was derived from a woman aged 18-29 years in good health and CMV-seronegative. CDR3 amino acids: CASSFAGAVNTEAFF. For the CDR3, the DNA is TGTGCCAGCAGTTTCGCGGGGGCCGTGAACACTGAAGCTTTCTTT.